The following is a T cell receptor (beta chain) sequence with its context. The data derive from a study of blood T cell repertoires in COVID-19. Across the whole study: Samples came from the United States, Italy and Spain, spanning acute and convalescent COVID-19. T cells, B-cell-depleted T cells, or PBMCs provided the cDNA or gDNA that served as material.

Original data processing: Scientists estimated how many nucleated cells there were by amplifying reference gene primers. The table came from immunoSEQ multiplex PCR; TCRdb's copy has only in-frame clones and leaves some out. V and J calls and clone size follow that table, whereas D and trimming were derived from the DNA. The sample includes approximately 150,000 clones, about 80% of them seen just once. CDR1 GTSNPN and CDR2 SVGIG come from the germline V gene (reference sequence). V lost 2 bases to trimming and J lost 8 bases, with 9 bases between them. The CDR3 is made up of 12 amino acids. The source is a woman at least 80 years old with acute or convalescent COVID-19. This rearrangement joins TRBV30 to TRBJ1-4; D gene uncertain. Sequencing used peripheral blood. The CDR3, as DNA: TGTGCCTGGAGTTTTAGTATGGAAAAACTGTTTTTT. Translated, it gives CAWSFSMEKLFF. The complete variable domain, with remaining parts taken from reference TRBV30 and TRBJ1-4, reads SQTIHQWPATLVQPVGSPLSLECTVEGTSNPNLYWYRQAAGRGLQLLFYSVGIGQISSEVPQNLSASRPQDRQFILSSKKLLLSDSGFYLCAWSFSMEKLFFGSGTQLSVL.